The rows below give T cell receptor beta chains drawn from one sample of a study of beta chain features in type 1 diabetes. TCRdb's copy holds only in-frame clones and misses some; the assay was immunoSEQ multiplex PCR. The sample comprises about 700,000 clones, roughly an eighth of which are singletons, and less than 0.025% rests with the top ten. Sequenced: naive CD4+ T cells from blood. Receptor source: a young man with type 1 diabetes. Each CDR3 is given without its conserved first and last residue. Each record gives: V gene, D gene, J gene, clone size, CDR3 protein. D genes are given only for firm matches. Not all rows give a size; the values are once, few, many and, for expanded clones, a class.

>TRBV30|.|TRBJ2-3|few
AWEIGNTQY
>TRBV19|.|TRBJ2-3|few
ASSILRDTTTDTQY
>TRBV23-1|.|TRBJ1-1|few
ASSQSPEAF
>TRBV16|.|TRBJ2-2|few
ASARIREPGELF
>TRBV7-9|.|TRBJ2-5|.
ASSRTLGPLRETQY
>TRBV5-1|.|TRBJ2-7|.
ASSILEVQSSYEQY
>TRBV29-1|.|TRBJ1-2|.
SVTPRRSYGYT
>TRBV18|TRBD1|TRBJ2-7|.
ASSPRTGDEQY
>TRBV11-2|.|TRBJ2-3|few
ASSLGVADTQY
>TRBV9|TRBD1|TRBJ2-7|few
ASSRQGLYEQY
>TRBV5-1|.|TRBJ1-3|.
ASTSTEVPNTIY
>TRBV7-9|.|TRBJ2-5|few
ASSHEVAGGIKTQY
>TRBV6-5|TRBD2|TRBJ2-3|.
ASSFGGAGEDTQY
>TRBV23-1|TRBD1|TRBJ1-5|few
ASRPGQGSNQPQH
>TRBV10-3|TRBD1|TRBJ2-6|few
AITGQGAPGANVLT
>TRBV6-6|.|TRBJ2-3|.
ASSSPSRIGTDTQY
>TRBV5-1|.|TRBJ2-1|few
ASSLRGRSNYNEQF
>TRBV5-6|.|TRBJ2-3|.
ASSLDWTATNTQY
>TRBV6-5|.|TRBJ1-4|.
ASSYSVGLTNEKLF
>TRBV19|.|TRBJ1-6|few
ASSPYRDEALH
>TRBV7-9|TRBD1|TRBJ1-2|.
ASSPRDRGGYT
>TRBV10-3|.|TRBJ2-2|few
AISETGNTGELF
>TRBV5-4|TRBD2|TRBJ2-5|few
STSWTSGGAETQY
>TRBV27|TRBD1|TRBJ1-2|once
ASGPGQGRYGYT
>TRBV11-2|.|TRBJ2-1|few
ASSLGGSSYNEQF
>TRBV29-1|.|TRBJ2-1|few
SDSQGPDWGQF